This TCR beta chain derives from a study of beta chain features in type 1 diabetes (dated 2018 in TCRdb). Describing the broader study: Mean age, gender distribution, total cell number and subset yield did not differ between patients and healthy donors. In the study, TCRB repertoires of sorted circulating CD4+ T cell subsets from recently diagnosed type 1 diabetes patients were compared with those of matched healthy donors. A total of over 90,000,000 sorted cells were examined across all samples, and a strong correlation was observed between cell number per subset and RNA yield. Regulatory and stem cell-like memory subsets were isolated from only 8 patients and roughly eight healthy donors, whereas naive and central memory subsets came from all 30 or so donors.

All of the isolated RNA was reverse transcribed with the High Capacity cDNA Reverse Transcription Kit, so expressed TCRB transcripts were sequenced. Deep immunoSEQ sequencing was performed on naive, central memory and regulatory T cell samples, with an average of around 3.4 million total reads per sample. Sorted cells were lysed in RLT buffer, and RNA was extracted using DNase-treated RNeasy Micro or Mini kits according to cell number. To prevent cross-contamination, every cell subset was processed on its own, while patient and healthy donor samples were processed together. The immunoSEQ multiplex PCR was used to amplify TCRB sequences from cDNA, yielding 87-bp fragments that span the CDR3 region. The amplicons were sequenced using the Illumina HiSeq platform. In the authors' own workflow: PCR bias was computationally corrected using synthetic template baselines, reads within Hamming distance 2 were collapsed, and singletons that could not be merged were discarded. By aligning reads against IMGT, V, D and J genes, CDR3 length, and insertions or deletions at six rearrangement sites were assigned. Clonotype counts were normalized to sorted cell number within each subset before computing true diversity and Gini coefficients with the tcR R package. The overlap coefficient, calculated on TCRB nucleotide sequences, was used to quantify repertoire sharing. The immuneACCESS repertoire file appears here via TCRdb, limited to in-frame rearrangements. These files lack a portion of the clones; in checked studies, under half of the deficit traces to unresolved V genes, and the cause of the others is not known. V, J and clone size derive from that table, while D and trimming were established from the DNA sequence. Across this sample there are 140,000 to 150,000 clones, with more than 10% seen only once. The top ten constitute under 1.5% of the sample.

Overall study results and their limits: Naive, central memory and regulatory TCRB repertoires appeared to be more alike among patients than among healthy donors. Because cDNA was sequenced instead of genomic DNA, activated cells with high expression could be over-represented, although the groups did not differ in activation or CD3 levels. Shorter templates might have been favored by PCR, but patient and control samples were amplified and corrected together, so both groups would have been affected equally by any skew. At VDJ recombination sites, type 1 diabetes patients had fewer insertions and more deleted nucleotides, which implies abnormalities in thymic rearrangement. HLA sub-analyses involved small numbers of individuals, so any influence of HLA type on TCRB rearrangement remained unresolved. Type 1 diabetes patients showed a moderate but significant shortening of TCRB CDR3 length in all four CD4+ subsets.

A single peripheral blood draw of approximately 0.11 L on average was collected from each donor into heparinised tubes. A BD FACSAria II was used to sort naive, central memory, regulatory and stem cell-like memory CD4+ T cells with a panel that included CD45RO, CCR7, CD25, CD127, CD95 and CD27. Every sorted population had a purity above 95%. PBMCs were isolated immediately by Lymphoprep density gradient centrifugation and stained directly without culture. So that batch effects would be minimized, each experiment stained and sorted samples in pairs, pairing one healthy donor with one patient. With respect to this clone: It has no known antigen specificity. A read error is possible here, since a much larger clone lies one base away. Other DNA sequences in this specimen translate into the identical CDR3.

The sequenced sample consisted of central memory CD4+ T cells from blood. This TCR was sampled from a man aged 18 to 35 with type 1 diabetes.

The nucleotide sequence is TGTGCCAGCAGCGAGGGGTGGGGCCGGGAGACCCAGTACTTC. Translated, it gives CASSEGWGRETQYF. The chain was built from TRBV7-2 and TRBJ2-5; the D gene could be either TRBD1 or TRBD2, each agreeing at 5 bases. Between the V and J ends, shortened by 5 bases and 5 bases respectively, the junction contains 15 bases. The cysteine opens and the phenylalanine closes a CDR3 of 14 amino acids. The sequence is cut down to CDR3 DNA, 42 bases in frame from base 1. Sequences SGHTA (CDR1) and FQGNSA (CDR2) are obtained from the germline V gene.